This TCR beta chain originates from a study of blood T cells in healthy people across ages. Combining a sample-barcoded 5' primer with a J-beta primer mix, a second PCR ran for roughly 6 to 12 cycles. TCRdb used MiXCR to reprocess the 5' RACE reads, holding one entry per CDR3 protein. The table includes approximately 800,000 distinct CDR3 sequences, about 62% detected once. Study findings and constraints: Relative to aged donors, long-lived donors carried more naive CD4+ cells and displayed higher diversity. From one million sequenced T cells, diversity estimates were lower bounds. A strong correlation between TCR beta diversity and naive T cell percentage was seen.

Remarks on this clonotype: Antigen unknown.

The V end lost 2 bases, the J end lost 4 bases, and 9 bases lay between the germline ends. Per germline, CDR1 SNHLY and CDR2 FYNNEI. The CDR3 extends over 15 amino acids. The material sequenced was blood. This chain uses TRBV2 with TRBJ2-6; D is undetermined. The TCR comes from a man aged 30 to 39 in good health. For the CDR3, the DNA is TGTGCCAGCAGTGAATGGGCGGCCGGGGCCAACGTCCTGACTTTC. Translated: CASSEWAAGANVLTF.